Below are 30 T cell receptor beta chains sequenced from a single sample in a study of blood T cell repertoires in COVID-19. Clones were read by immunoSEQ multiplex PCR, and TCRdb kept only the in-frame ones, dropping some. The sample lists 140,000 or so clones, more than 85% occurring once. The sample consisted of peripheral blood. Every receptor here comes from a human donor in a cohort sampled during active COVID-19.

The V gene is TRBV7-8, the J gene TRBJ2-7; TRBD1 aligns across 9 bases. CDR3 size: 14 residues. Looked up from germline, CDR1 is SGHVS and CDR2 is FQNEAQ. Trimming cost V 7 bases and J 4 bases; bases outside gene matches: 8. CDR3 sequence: CASTRDREGYEQYF. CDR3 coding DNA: TGTGCCAGCACCAGGGACAGGGAGGGTTACGAGCAGTACTTC.

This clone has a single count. The CDR3 bases are TGCGCCAGCAGCCCCTTCGGGGGGGTCAATGAGCAGTTCTTC. Protein sequence: CASSPFGGVNEQFF. This rearrangement joins TRBV5-1 to TRBJ2-1; TRBD2 agrees at 8 bases. The V and J ends lost 4 bases and 6 bases, in that order; junction bases with no gene match: 6. The CDR3 is 14 residues long. CDR1 SGHRS and CDR2 YFSETQ come from the germline V gene.

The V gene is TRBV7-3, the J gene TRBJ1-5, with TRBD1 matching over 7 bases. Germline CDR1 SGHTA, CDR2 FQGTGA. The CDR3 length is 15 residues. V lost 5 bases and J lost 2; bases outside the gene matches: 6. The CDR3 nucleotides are TGTGCCAGCAGCCGCGACAGGGATGGCAATCAGCCCCAGCATTTT. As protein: CASSRDRDGNQPQHF.

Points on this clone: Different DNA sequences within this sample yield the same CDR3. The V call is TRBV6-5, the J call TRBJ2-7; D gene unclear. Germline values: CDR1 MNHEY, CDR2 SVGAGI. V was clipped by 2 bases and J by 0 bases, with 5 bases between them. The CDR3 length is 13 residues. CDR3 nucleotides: TGTGCCAGCAGTTACAGGAGCTCCTACGAGCAGTACTTC. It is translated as CASSYRSSYEQYF.

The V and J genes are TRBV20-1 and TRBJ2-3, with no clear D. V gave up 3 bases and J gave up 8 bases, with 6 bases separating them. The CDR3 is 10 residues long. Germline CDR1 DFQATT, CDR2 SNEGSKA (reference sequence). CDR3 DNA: TGCAGTGCTAGTACTCTTACGCAGTATTTT. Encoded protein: CSASTLTQYF.

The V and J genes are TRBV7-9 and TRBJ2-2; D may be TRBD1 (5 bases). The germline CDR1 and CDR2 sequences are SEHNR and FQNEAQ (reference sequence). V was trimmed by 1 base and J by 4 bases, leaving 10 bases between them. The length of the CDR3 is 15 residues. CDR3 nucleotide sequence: TGTGCCAGCAGCTTAGGAGGACAAGGCACCGGGGAGCTGTTTTTT. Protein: CASSLGGQGTGELFF.

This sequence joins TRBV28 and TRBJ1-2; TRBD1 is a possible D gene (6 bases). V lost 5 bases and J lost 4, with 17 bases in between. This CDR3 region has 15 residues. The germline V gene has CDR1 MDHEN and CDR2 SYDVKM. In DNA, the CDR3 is TGTGCCAGCAGTATGGTTCAGGGGAATAGCTATGGCTACACCTTC. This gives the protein CASSMVQGNSYGYTF.

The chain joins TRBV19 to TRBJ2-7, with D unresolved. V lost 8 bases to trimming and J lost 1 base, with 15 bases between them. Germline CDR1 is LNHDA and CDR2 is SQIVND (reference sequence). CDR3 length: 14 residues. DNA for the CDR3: TGTGCCAGTGAAGACTCCCCTGGTTCCTACGAGCAGTACTTC. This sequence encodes CASEDSPGSYEQYF.

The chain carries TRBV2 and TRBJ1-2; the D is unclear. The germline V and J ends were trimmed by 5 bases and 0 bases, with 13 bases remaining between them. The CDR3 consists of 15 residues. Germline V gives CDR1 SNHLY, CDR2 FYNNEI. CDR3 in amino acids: CASSSGRGANYGYTF. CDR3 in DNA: TGTGCCAGCAGTTCTGGCCGGGGTGCTAACTATGGCTACACCTTC.

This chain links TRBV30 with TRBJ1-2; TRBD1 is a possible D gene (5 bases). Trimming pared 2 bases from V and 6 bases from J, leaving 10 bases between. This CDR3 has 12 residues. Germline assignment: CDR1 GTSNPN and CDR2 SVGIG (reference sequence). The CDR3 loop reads CAWSPGHHGYTF. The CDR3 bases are TGTGCCTGGAGTCCAGGACACCATGGCTACACCTTC.

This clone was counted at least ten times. The CDR3 sequence: CASSQKTSASYEQYF. CDR3 coding DNA: TGTGCCAGCAGCCAGAAGACTAGCGCATCCTACGAGCAGTACTTC. The chain uses TRBV4-2 and TRBJ2-7, with 8 bases aligning to TRBD2. Trimming cost V 3 bases and J 1 base; bases outside gene matches: 5. This CDR3 spans 15 amino acids. Germline lookup yields CDR1 LGHNA and CDR2 YNFKEQ.

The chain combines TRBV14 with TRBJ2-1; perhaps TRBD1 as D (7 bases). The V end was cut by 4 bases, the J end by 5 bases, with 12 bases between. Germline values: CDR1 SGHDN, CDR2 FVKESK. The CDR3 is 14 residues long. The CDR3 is CASSRTRGDNEQFF. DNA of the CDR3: TGTGCCAGCAGCCGAACCAGGGGGGACAATGAGCAGTTCTTC.

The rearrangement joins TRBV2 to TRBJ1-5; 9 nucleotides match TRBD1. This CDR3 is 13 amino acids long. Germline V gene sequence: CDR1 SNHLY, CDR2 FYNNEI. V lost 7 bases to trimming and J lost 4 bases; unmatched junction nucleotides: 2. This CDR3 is CASTGTGNQPQHF. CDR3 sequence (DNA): TGTGCCAGCACGGGGACAGGGAATCAGCCCCAGCATTTT.

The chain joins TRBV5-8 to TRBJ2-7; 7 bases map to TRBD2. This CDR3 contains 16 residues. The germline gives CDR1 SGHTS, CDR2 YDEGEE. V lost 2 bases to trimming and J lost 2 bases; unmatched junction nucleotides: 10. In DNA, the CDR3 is TGTGCCAGCAGCTTTTTATCAGCGGGACTTCCCTACGAGCAGTACTTC. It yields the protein CASSFLSAGLPYEQYF.

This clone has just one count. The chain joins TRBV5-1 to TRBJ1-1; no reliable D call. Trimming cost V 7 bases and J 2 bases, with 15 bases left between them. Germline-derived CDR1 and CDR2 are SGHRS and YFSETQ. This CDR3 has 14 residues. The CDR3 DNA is TGCGCCAGCTCTCTACGCGGGGTCAACACTGAAGCTTTCTTT. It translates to CASSLRGVNTEAFF.

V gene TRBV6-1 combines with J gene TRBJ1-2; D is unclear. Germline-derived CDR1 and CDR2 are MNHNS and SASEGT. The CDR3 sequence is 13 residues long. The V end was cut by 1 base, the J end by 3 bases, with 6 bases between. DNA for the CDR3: TGTGCCAGCAGTGAAGATGGCCACTATGGCTACACCTTC. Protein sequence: CASSEDGHYGYTF.

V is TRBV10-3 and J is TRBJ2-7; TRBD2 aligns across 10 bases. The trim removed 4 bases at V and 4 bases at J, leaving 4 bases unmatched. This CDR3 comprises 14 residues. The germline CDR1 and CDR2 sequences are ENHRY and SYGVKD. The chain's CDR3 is CAISVASGSYEQYF. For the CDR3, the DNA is TGTGCCATCAGTGTGGCTAGCGGGAGTTACGAGCAGTACTTC.

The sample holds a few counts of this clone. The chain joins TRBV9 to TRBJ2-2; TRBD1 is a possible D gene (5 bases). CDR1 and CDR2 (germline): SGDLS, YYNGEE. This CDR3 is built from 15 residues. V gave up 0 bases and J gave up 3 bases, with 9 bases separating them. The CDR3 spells CASSVDAGHTGELFF. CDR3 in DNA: TGTGCCAGCAGCGTAGACGCAGGGCACACCGGGGAGCTGTTTTTT.

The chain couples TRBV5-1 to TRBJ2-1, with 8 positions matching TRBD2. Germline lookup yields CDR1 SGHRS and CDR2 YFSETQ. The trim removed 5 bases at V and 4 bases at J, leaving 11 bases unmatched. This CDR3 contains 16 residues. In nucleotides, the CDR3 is TGCGCCAGCAGGCTCCTCCAGCGGGGGAGTTACAATGAGCAGTTCTTC. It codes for CASRLLQRGSYNEQFF.

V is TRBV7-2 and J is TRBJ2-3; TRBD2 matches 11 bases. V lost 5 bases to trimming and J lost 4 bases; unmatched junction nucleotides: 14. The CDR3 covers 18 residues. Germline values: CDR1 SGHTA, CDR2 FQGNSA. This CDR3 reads CASSQRATSGSVADTQYF. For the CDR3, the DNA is TGTGCCAGCAGCCAGAGGGCTACTAGCGGGAGTGTGGCAGATACGCAGTATTTT.

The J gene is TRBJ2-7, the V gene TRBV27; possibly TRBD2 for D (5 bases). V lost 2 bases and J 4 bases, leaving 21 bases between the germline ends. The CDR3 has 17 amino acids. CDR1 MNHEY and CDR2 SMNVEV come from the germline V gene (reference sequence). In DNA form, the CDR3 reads TGTGCCAGCAGTTTAGGGAGTAAGGGCATTCACGCTTACGAGCAGTACTTC. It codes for CASSLGSKGIHAYEQYF.

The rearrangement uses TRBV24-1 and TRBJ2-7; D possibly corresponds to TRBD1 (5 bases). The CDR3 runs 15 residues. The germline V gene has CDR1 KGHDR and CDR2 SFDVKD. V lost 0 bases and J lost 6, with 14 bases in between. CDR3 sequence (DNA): TGTGCCACCAGTGATTTGTACCTACAGGCTTGCGAGCAGTACTTC. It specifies CATSDLYLQACEQYF.

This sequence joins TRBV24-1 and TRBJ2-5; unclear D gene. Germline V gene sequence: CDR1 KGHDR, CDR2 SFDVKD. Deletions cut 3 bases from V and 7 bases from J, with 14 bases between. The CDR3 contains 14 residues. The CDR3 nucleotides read TGTGCCACCAGTGATCCCGCGGCAGCTTTGACCCAGTACTTC. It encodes CATSDPAAALTQYF.

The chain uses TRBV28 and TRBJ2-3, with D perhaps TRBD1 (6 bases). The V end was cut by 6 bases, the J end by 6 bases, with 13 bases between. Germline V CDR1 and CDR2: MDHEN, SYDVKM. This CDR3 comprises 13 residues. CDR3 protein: CASSTPGDDTQYF. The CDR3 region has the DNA TGTGCCAGCAGCACCCCAGGGGACGATACGCAGTATTTT.

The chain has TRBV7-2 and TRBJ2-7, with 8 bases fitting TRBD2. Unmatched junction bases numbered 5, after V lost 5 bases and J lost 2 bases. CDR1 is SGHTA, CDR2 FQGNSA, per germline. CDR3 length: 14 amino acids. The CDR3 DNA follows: TGTGCCAGCAGCAAAGCGGGAGCCACCTACGAGCAGTACTTC. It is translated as CASSKAGATYEQYF.

The DNA of the CDR3 is TGTGCCAGCAGCCCTAGGACTAGCGGAACCAAAAATTACAATGAGCAGTTCTTC. Translated, it gives CASSPRTSGTKNYNEQFF. The chain couples TRBV9 to TRBJ2-1; 10 positions match TRBD2. The CDR3 has 18 residues. Germline values: CDR1 SGDLS, CDR2 YYNGEE. The junction had 14 bases not matched to a gene; V was cut back by 4 bases and J by 4 bases.

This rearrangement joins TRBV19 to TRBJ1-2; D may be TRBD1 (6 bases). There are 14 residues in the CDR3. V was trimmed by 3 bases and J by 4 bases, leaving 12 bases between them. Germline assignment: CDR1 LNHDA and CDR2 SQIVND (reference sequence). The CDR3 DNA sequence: TGTGCCAGTAGTATTTCGGGGGGCCGCTATGGCTACACCTTC. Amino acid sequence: CASSISGGRYGYTF.

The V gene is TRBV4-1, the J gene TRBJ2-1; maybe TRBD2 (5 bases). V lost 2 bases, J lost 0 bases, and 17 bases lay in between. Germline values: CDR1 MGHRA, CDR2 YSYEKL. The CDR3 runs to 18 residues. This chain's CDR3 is CASSQPPVARSSYNEQFF. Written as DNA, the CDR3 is TGCGCCAGCAGCCAACCCCCAGTAGCGCGGAGCTCCTACAATGAGCAGTTCTTC.

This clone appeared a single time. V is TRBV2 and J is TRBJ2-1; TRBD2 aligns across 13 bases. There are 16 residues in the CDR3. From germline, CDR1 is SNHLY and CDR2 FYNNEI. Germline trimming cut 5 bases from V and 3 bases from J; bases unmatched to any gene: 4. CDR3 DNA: TGTGCCAGCAGTTCCGGGACTAGCGGGAACTACAATGAGCAGTTCTTC. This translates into CASSSGTSGNYNEQFF.

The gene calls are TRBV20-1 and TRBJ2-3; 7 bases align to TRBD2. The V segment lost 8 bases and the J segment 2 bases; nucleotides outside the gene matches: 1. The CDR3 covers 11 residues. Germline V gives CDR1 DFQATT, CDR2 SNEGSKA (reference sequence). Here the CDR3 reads CSSGVTDTQYF. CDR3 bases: TGCAGTAGCGGGGTCACAGATACGCAGTATTTT.